This TCR beta chain was identified during a study of CD4+ T cells in melanoma. The table came from immunoSEQ multiplex PCR; TCRdb's copy has only in-frame clones and leaves some out. The table includes about 10,000 clones, approximately 66% detected once. This CDR3 has 14 residues. The ends were cut back, 3 bases at V and 1 base at J, with 7 bases in the middle. Germline V gene data show CDR1 as MGHRA and CDR2 as YSYEKL. The chain joins TRBV4-1 to TRBJ1-5, with a weak D call TRBD1 (5 bases). Specimen: cells from a culture (not recorded whether cultured in vitro). This clonotype was obtained from a human donor with melanoma. As DNA, the CDR3 is TGCGCCAGCAGCCAGACAGCAAGCAATCAGCCCCAGCATTTT. Amino acid sequence: CASSQTASNQPQHF.